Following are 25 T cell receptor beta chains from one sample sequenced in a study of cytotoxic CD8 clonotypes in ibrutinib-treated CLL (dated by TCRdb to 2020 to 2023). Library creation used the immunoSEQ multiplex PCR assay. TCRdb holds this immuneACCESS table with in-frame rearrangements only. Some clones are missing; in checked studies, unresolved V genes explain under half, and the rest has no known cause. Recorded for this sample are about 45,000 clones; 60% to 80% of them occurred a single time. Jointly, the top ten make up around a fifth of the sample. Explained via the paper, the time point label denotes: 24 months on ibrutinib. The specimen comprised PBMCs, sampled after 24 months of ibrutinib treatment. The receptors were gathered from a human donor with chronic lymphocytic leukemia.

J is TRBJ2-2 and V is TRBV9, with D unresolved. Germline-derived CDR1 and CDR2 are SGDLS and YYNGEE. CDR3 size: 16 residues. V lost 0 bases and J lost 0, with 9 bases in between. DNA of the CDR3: TGTGCCAGCAGCGTAGGCCGGGCCACGAACACCGGGGAGCTGTTTTTT. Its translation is CASSVGRATNTGELFF.

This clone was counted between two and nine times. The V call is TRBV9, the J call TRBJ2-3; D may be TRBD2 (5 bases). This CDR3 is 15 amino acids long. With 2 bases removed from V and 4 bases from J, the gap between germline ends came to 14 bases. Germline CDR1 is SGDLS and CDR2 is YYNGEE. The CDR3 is CASSVQGSSADTQYF. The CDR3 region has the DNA TGTGCCAGCAGCGTCCAAGGGAGTTCTGCAGATACGCAGTATTTT.

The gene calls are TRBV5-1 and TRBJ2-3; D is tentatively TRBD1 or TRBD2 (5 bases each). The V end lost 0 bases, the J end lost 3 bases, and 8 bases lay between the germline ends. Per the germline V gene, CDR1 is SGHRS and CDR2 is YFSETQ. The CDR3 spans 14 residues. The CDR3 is CASSLERGTDTQYF. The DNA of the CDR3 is TGCGCCAGCAGCTTGGAGAGGGGAACAGATACGCAGTATTTT. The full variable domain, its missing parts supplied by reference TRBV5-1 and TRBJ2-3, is KAGVTQTPRYLIKTRGQQVTLSCSPISGHRSVSWYQQTPGQGLQFLFEYFSETQRNKGNFPGRFSGRQFSNSRSEMNVSTLELGDSALYLCASSLERGTDTQYFGPGTRLTVL.

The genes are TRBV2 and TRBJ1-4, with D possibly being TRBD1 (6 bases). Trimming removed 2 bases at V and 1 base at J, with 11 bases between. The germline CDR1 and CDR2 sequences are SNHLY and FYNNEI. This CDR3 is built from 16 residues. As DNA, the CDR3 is TGTGCCAGCAGTGAAAACAGGGTCGGAACTAATGAAAAACTGTTTTTT. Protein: CASSENRVGTNEKLFF. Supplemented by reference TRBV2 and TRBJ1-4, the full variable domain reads EPEVTQTPSHQVTQMGQEVILRCVPISNHLYFYWYRQILGQKVEFLVSFYNNEISEKSEIFDDQFSVERPDGSNFTLKIRSTKLEDSAMYFCASSENRVGTNEKLFFGSGTQLSVL.

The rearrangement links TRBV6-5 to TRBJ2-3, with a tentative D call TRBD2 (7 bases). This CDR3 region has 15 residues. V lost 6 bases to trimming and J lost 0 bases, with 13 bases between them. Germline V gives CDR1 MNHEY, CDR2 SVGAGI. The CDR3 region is CASRPRGASTDTQYF. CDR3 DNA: TGTGCCAGCAGACCTCGGGGGGCTAGCACAGATACGCAGTATTTT.

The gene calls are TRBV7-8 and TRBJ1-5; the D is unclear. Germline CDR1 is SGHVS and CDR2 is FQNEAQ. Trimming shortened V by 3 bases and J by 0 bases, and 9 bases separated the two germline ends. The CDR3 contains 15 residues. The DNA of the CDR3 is TGTGCCAGCAGCTTTAGGGCTTATAGCAATCAGCCCCAGCATTTT. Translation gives CASSFRAYSNQPQHF.

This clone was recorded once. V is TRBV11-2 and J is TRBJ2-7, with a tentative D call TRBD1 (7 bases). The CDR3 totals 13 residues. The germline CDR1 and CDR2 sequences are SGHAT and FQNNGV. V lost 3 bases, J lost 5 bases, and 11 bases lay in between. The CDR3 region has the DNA TGTGCCAGCAGCTTGCGGGACAGCGACGAGCAGTACTTC. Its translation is CASSLRDSDEQYF.

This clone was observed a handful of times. CDR3 DNA: TGTGCCAGCTCGCTAGGGAGGTCTAGCACAGATACGCAGTATTTT. Its protein product is CASSLGRSSTDTQYF. The chain employs TRBV18 and TRBJ2-3, with TRBD2 as a possible D gene (6 bases). The CDR3 spans 15 residues. Germline V gene sequence: CDR1 KGHSH, CDR2 LQKENI. The V gene lost 6 bases and the J gene lost 0 bases, with 13 bases spanning the gap.

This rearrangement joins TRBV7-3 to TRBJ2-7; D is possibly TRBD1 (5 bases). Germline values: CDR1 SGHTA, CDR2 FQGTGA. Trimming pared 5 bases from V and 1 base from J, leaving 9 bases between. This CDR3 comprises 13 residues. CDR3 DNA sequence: TGTGCCAGCAGCGCTTCAGGGTCCTACGAGCAGTACTTC. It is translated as CASSASGSYEQYF. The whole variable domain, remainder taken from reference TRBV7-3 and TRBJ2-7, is GAGVSQTPSNKVTEKGKYVELRCDPISGHTALYWYRQSLGQGPEFLIYFQGTGAADDSGLPNDRFFAVRPEGSVSTLKIQRTERGDSAVYLCASSASGSYEQYFGPGTRLTVT.

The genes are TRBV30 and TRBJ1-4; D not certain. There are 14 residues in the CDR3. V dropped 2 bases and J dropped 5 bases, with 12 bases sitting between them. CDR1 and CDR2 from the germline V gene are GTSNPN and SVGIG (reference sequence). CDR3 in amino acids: CAWSYILGNEKLFF. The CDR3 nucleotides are TGTGCCTGGAGTTACATTTTGGGAAATGAAAAACTGTTTTTT.

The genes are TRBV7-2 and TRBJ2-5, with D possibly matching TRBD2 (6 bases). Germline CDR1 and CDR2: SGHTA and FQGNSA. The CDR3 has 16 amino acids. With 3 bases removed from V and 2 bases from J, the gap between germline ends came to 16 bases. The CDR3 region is CASSLEGLLTQETQYF. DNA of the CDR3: TGTGCCAGCAGCTTGGAGGGGCTACTAACTCAAGAGACCCAGTACTTC. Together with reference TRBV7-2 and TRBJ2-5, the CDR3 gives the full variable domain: GAGVSQSPSNKVTEKGKDVELRCDPISGHTALYWYRQSLGQGLEFLIYFQGNSAPDKSGLPSDRFSAERTGGSVSTLTIQRTQQEDSAVYLCASSLEGLLTQETQYFGPGTRLLVL.

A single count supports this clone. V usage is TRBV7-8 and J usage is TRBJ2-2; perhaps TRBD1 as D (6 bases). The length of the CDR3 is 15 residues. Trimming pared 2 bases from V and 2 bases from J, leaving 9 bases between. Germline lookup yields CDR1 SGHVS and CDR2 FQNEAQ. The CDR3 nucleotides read TGTGCCAGCAGCTTAAGGACAGCAAACACCGGGGAGCTGTTTTTT. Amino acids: CASSLRTANTGELFF.

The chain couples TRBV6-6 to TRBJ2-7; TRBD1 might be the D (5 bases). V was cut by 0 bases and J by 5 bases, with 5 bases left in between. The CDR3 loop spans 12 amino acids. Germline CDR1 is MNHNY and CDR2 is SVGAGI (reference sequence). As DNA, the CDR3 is TGTGCCAGCAGTTACTCACAGGACGAGCAGTACTTC. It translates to CASSYSQDEQYF.

CDR3 loop: CASGLDPLHGDTQYF. The CDR3 bases are TGTGCTAGTGGTTTGGATCCTTTGCACGGAGATACGCAGTATTTT. This chain links TRBV12-5 with TRBJ2-3; the D is unclear. CDR3 size: 15 residues. The V end lost 1 base, the J end lost 5 bases, and 13 bases lay between the germline ends. CDR1 is LGHNT and CDR2 is FRNRAP in the germline V gene.

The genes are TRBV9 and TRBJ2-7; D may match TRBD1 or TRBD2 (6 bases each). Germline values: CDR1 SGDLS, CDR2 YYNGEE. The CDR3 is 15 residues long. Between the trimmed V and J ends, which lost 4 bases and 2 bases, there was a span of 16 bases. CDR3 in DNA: TGTGCCAGCAGCATAAGGGGGGACCGAGCCTACGAGCAGTACTTC. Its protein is CASSIRGDRAYEQYF.

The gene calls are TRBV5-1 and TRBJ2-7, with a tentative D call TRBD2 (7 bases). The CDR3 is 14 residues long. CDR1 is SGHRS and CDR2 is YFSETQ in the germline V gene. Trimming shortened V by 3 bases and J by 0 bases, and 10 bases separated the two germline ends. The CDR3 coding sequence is TGCGCCAGCAGCTGGGGGGGCGACTCCTACGAGCAGTACTTC. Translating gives CASSWGGDSYEQYF.

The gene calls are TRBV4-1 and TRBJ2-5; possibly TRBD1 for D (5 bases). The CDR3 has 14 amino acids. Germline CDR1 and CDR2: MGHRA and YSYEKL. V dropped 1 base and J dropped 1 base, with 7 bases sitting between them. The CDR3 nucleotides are TGCGCCAGCAGCCAAGGGGGCAGCCAAGAGACCCAGTACTTC. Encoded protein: CASSQGGSQETQYF.

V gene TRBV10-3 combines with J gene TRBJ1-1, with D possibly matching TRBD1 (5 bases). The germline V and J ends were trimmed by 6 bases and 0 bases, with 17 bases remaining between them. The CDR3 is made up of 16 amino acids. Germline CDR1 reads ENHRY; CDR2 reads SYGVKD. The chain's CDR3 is CAIRRDEGLVNTEAFF. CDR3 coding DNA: TGTGCCATCAGGAGAGACGAGGGGCTCGTGAACACTGAAGCTTTCTTT.

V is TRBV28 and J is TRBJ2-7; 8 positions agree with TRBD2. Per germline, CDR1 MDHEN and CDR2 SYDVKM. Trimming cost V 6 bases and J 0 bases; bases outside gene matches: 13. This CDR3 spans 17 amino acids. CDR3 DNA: TGTGCCAGCAGACTCACCCCTCTAGCGGGCTACTCCTACGAGCAGTACTTC. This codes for CASRLTPLAGYSYEQYF.

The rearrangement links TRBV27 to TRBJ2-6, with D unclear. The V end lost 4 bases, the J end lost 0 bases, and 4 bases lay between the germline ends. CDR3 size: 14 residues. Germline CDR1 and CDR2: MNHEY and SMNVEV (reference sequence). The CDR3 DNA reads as TGTGCCAGCAGTTCATTCTCTGGGGCCAACGTCCTGACTTTC. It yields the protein CASSSFSGANVLTF.

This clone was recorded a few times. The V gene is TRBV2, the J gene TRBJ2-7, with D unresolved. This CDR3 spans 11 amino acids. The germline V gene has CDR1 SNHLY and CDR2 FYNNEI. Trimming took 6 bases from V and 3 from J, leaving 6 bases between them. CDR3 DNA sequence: TGTGCCAGCAGCCTCATCTACGAGCAGTACTTC. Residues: CASSLIYEQYF.

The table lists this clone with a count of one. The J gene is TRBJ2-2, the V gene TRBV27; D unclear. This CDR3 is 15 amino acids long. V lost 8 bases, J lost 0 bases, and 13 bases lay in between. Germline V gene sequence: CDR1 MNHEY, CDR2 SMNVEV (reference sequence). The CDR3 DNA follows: TGTGCCAGCCGCCTCCTCGGACCGAACACCGGGGAGCTGTTTTTT. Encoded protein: CASRLLGPNTGELFF.

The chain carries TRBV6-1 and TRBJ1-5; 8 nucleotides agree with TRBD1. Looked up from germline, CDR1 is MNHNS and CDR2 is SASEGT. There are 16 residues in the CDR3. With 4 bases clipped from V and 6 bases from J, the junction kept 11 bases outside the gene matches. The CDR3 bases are TGTGCCAGCAGTGTTGTCGCCCGGACAGGGAGTCAGCCCCAGCATTTT. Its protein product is CASSVVARTGSQPQHF.

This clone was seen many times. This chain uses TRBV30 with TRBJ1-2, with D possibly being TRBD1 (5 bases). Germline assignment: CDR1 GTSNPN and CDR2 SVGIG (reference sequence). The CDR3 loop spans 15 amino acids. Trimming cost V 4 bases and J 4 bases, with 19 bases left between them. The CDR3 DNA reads TGTGCCTGGATCCACGGGGGAACGGCCCTCTATGGCTACACCTTC. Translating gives CAWIHGGTALYGYTF.

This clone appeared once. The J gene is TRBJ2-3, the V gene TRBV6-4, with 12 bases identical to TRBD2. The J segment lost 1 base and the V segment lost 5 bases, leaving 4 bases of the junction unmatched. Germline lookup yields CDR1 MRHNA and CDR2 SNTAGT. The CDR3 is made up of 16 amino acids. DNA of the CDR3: TGTGCCAGCAGTAAACTAGCGGGGGGCGGCACAGATACGCAGTATTTT. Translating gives CASSKLAGGGTDTQYF.